One and the same sample provided the 14 T cell receptor beta chains below, sequenced in a study of T cells in Graves' hyperthyroidism and ophthalmopathy. The investigators amplified TCR beta CDR3 regions from RNA transcripts. The TCR CDR3 was amplified in a first-round RT-PCR using the HTBI primer set. TCRdb re-called the multiplex PCR reads through MiXCR, storing one row per CDR3 protein. The data show approximately 98,000 distinct CDR3 sequences, 40% seen once. The specimen was peripheral blood or thyroid tissue (not recorded which). The receptors come from a woman aged 30 to 39 with Graves' hyperthyroidism.

This clonotype was found once. A single base separates this from a much larger clone, so it may be a read error. The V gene is TRBV10-3, the J gene TRBJ2-3, with TRBD2 matching over 13 bases. This CDR3 comprises 17 residues. Germline V gene data show CDR1 as ENHRY and CDR2 as SYGVKD. Written as DNA, the CDR3 is TGTACCATCAGGGGGACTAGCGGGGTAGCTAGCACAGATACGCAGTATTTT. This encodes CTIRGTSGVASTDTQYF.

This clonotype was detected ten times or more. This chain joins TRBV7-3 and TRBJ2-7; 12 positions agree with TRBD2. The CDR3 has 17 residues. V gave up 1 base and J gave up 7 bases; unmatched junction bases: 11. CDR1 and CDR2 (germline): SGHTA, FQGTGA. CDR3 protein: CASSLRPRTSGMGEQYF. DNA of the CDR3: TGTGCCAGCAGCTTAAGGCCCAGGACTAGCGGGATGGGTGAGCAGTACTTC.

In regard to this clonotype: A much larger clone differs from this one at a single base, so this may be a read error. The rearrangement links TRBV7-9 to TRBJ1-1; TRBD1 might be the D (6 bases). Germline V gene data show CDR1 as SEHNR and CDR2 as FQNEAQ (reference sequence). The length of the CDR3 is 14 residues. Here the CDR3 DNA reads TGTGCCAGCAGTAGCGGGGGATGGGACACTGGAGCTTTCTTT. Its protein product is CASSSGGWDTGAFF.

Comments on this clonotype: A read error may explain this, as a much larger clone is one base away. The chain uses TRBV27 and TRBJ1-1; D ambiguous. This CDR3 has 13 residues. V dropped 5 bases and J dropped 12 bases, with 19 bases sitting between them. The V gene's germline CDR1 is MNHEY and CDR2 SMNVEV (reference sequence). CDR3 DNA: TGTGCCAGCAGTCGAGACGGGGTGTCTATCACTTTCTTT. Residues: CASSRDGVSITFF.

This clonotype came up many times. The chain uses TRBV7-9 and TRBJ2-5; 8 bases agree with TRBD2. V was clipped by 3 bases and J by 10 bases; unmatched bases: 7. Germline V gene lookup returns CDR1 SEHNR and CDR2 FQNEAQ (reference sequence). This CDR3 has 13 amino acids. The CDR3 DNA sequence: TGTGCCAGCAGCTTCGGGGGGGGAAGTGGCCAGTACTTC. Amino acids: CASSFGGGSGQYF.

This chain connects TRBV7-9 to TRBJ1-1; D ambiguous. Germline CDR1 is SEHNR and CDR2 is FQNEAQ (reference sequence). This CDR3 has 17 amino acids. The V gene lost 6 bases and the J gene lost 0 bases, with 20 bases spanning the gap. CDR3 DNA sequence: TGTGCCAGCAGTTTTTGGTCCGCCTTCAGAGTGAACACTGAAGCTTTCTTT. It is translated as CASSFWSAFRVNTEAFF.

This chain links TRBV10-3 with TRBJ2-1; D remains unclear. CDR3 length: 15 amino acids. Germline V lookup: CDR1 ENHRY, CDR2 SYGVKD. V gave up 6 bases and J gave up 4 bases, with 16 bases separating them. This chain's CDR3 is CAIRTGSASYNEQFF. The CDR3 DNA is TGTGCCATCAGGACCGGATCGGCTAGTTACAATGAGCAGTTCTTC.

This clonotype appeared a single time. V gene TRBV7-2 combines with J gene TRBJ2-5, with 15 bases aligning to TRBD2. This CDR3 has 18 residues. J was trimmed by 4 bases and V by 5 bases; bases with no gene match: 11. CDR1 and CDR2 (germline): SGHTA, FQGNSA. The CDR3 coding sequence is TGTGCCAGCAGCCGATGGGCGGGACTAGCGGGAGGAGGAGAGACCCAGTACTTC. Translation gives CASSRWAGLAGGGETQYF.

As concerns this clonotype: A read error is possible here, since a much larger clone lies one base away. The CDR3 carries no conserved terminal phenylalanine or tryptophan, so it likely arises from a read error. V is TRBV24-1 and J is TRBJ2-5; TRBD2 matches 8 bases. The germline V gene has CDR1 KGHDR and CDR2 SFDVKD. This CDR3 spans 16 amino acids. The trim removed 3 bases at V and 2 bases at J, leaving 7 bases unmatched. CDR3 residues: CATSDPSREGQETQYS. The CDR3 DNA sequence: TGTGCCACCAGTGATCCCTCTCGGGAGGGGCAAGAGACCCAGTACTCC.

The chain has TRBV29-1 and TRBJ1-1; D unresolved. Trimming pared 4 bases from V and 6 bases from J, leaving 12 bases between. The CDR3 consists of 12 residues. Germline V gene lookup returns CDR1 SQVTM and CDR2 ANQGSEA. CDR3 DNA sequence: TGCAGCGTTGTACCCTACGACGCTGAAGCTTTCTTT. As protein: CSVVPYDAEAFF.

This clonotype was observed many times. This rearrangement joins TRBV6-5 to TRBJ1-1, with TRBD1 as a possible D gene (6 bases). Per the germline V gene, CDR1 is MNHEY and CDR2 is SVGAGI. Trimming stripped 7 bases from V and 1 base from J, with 16 bases between. This CDR3 region has 15 residues. The DNA for the CDR3 is TGTGCCAGCACCCGCCCGTCCAGGGGGAACACTGAAGCTTTCTTT. It specifies CASTRPSRGNTEAFF.

The J gene is TRBJ2-6, the V gene TRBV6-1; 7 positions match TRBD1. Looked up from germline, CDR1 is MNHNS and CDR2 is SASEGT. This CDR3 is 18 amino acids long. The ends lost 2 bases at V and 4 bases at J; junction bases unmatched: 11. CDR3 nucleotides: TGTGCCAGCAGTGAAACCGGGGACAGACACTCCGGGGCCAACGTCCTGACTTTC. It specifies CASSETGDRHSGANVLTF.

The chain links TRBV15 to TRBJ2-5; 8 bases fit TRBD1. The germline CDR1 and CDR2 sequences are LNHNV and YYDKDF (reference sequence). The CDR3 consists of 15 residues. With V trimmed by 0 bases and J by 5 bases, 5 bases remained unmatched. Here the CDR3 DNA reads TGTGCCACCAGCAGAGACAGGGGGCTTCGGGAGACCCAGTACTTC. This codes for CATSRDRGLRETQYF.

This clonotype was observed many times. This rearrangement joins TRBV4-1 to TRBJ1-4; TRBD1 aligns across 8 bases. In germline, CDR1 is MGHRA, CDR2 YSYEKL. The CDR3 covers 17 residues. V shed 3 bases and J 4 bases; nucleotides not matched to a gene: 10. The CDR3 here is CASSQRWQGAGNEKLFF. CDR3 nucleotides: TGCGCCAGCAGCCAGCGTTGGCAGGGGGCGGGTAATGAAAAACTGTTTTTT.